This T cell receptor (beta chain) was profiled in a study of T cells in Graves' hyperthyroidism and ophthalmopathy. This clonotype turned up a few times. It was RNA transcripts that yielded the amplified TCR beta CDR3 regions. HTBI primers were employed in a first-round RT-PCR of the TCR CDR3. TCRdb passed the multiplex PCR reads through MiXCR, listing each CDR3 protein once. The data hold hundreds of thousands of distinct CDR3 sequences, with roughly 17% observed a single time. The CDR3 is made up of 14 amino acids. The V and J ends lost 1 base and 6 bases, in that order; junction bases with no gene match: 5. The germline CDR1 and CDR2 sequences are SGHRS and YFSETQ. It was uncontrolled infection, other autoimmune disease, pregnancy or lactation that excluded patients.

The sequenced sample consisted of blood. The rearrangement links TRBV5-1 to TRBJ1-1, with TRBD1 identical over 8 bases. This receptor was taken from a woman in her late teens or twenties with Graves' ophthalmopathy. CDR3 sequence reads: CASSLRQGASEAFF. CDR3 in DNA: TGCGCCAGCAGCTTGAGGCAGGGGGCCTCTGAAGCTTTCTTT.